This T cell receptor (beta chain) was obtained from a study of regulatory T cells in long-lasting Graves disease listed by TCRdb under 2021. About the study as a whole: Patients with newly diagnosed Graves' disease had been on antithyroid drugs for under 3 months. Patients with persistent Graves' disease were compared with patients with newly diagnosed Graves' disease using TCR sequencing and RNA sequencing of peripheral blood. The study took place in China and was registered as a clinical trial. A total of roughly 35 samples underwent TCR sequencing, from about 13 patients with persistent Graves' disease and 20 patients with newly diagnosed Graves' disease.

The paper as a whole reports these results and caveats: Sequencing and analysis were restricted to the TCR beta chain. Persistent Graves' disease patients showed lower TCR Shannon entropy and fewer highly expanded clones than newly diagnosed patients, suggesting clonal expansion. Because the primary lesion, thyroid tissue, could not be accessed, the study looked at peripheral blood alone. TRBV28, TRBJ1-2 and TRBJ2-5 were preferentially used in persistent disease, while TRBV20-1 and TRBJ2-1 were favored in newly diagnosed disease. The small sample size was acknowledged by the authors as a limitation that may reduce accuracy. Patients with persistent disease shared more public clonotypes (approximately 2,500) than newly diagnosed patients did (approximately 970).

This clonotype was picked up a small number of times. Its cognate antigen has yet to be identified. Within one base of it there is no much larger clone, and no base qualities were kept. V is pared back by 5 bases and J by 3 bases, with 10 bases lying between the germline termini. The germline V gene specifies MDHEN as CDR1 and SYDVKM as CDR2. Including the terminal cysteine and phenylalanine, the CDR3 comprises 14 residues. Only the CDR3 portion is preserved as DNA: 42 bases, with reading frame beginning at the first base. Libraries came from multiplex PCR. TCRdb shows the sequencer as Illumina HiSeq 4000. To build TCR beta libraries, CDR3 regions were amplified by Arm-PCR using iRepertoire HTBI primers. PCR products were gel purified before sequencing. In the original analysis: A total of some 65 TRBV and some 15 TRBJ segments were identified across samples and were used for gene usage analysis of CDR3 amino acid clonotypes. COPE and FqMerger were used to merge the filtered high-quality paired reads into contigs. BLAST was used to align contigs to IMGT TRBV, TRBD and TRBJ reference genes, with CDR3 defined following IMGT. Any clonotype with a frequency above 0.1% was classified as a highly expanded clone. Shannon entropy served as the measure of repertoire diversity, while the Gini coefficient captured V-J evenness. A clonotype found in more than one individual was treated as public. The public sequencing data were trimmed at Q25 with fastp and processed into clonotypes with MiXCR by TCRdb, which kept only in-frame beta chains. For every CDR3 protein sequence, its rows merge into one entry that carries the most common genes and DNA. The V and J calls, along with clone size, are taken from TCRdb and not from the paper's own processing. This sample gives 500,000 or so distinct CDR3 sequences in total; about 16% of them show up just once. The ten most abundant clones make up 20% to 30% of the sample.

What the time point label conveys for this sample: newly diagnosed GD, antithyroid drugs for less than 3 months. For both TCR sequencing and RNA sequencing, RNA was extracted from PBMCs using TRIzol. Graves' disease was diagnosed according to American Thyroid Association guidelines. Patients for the study were recruited at an endocrinology department in Xi'an, China. Each patient gave about 10 milliliters of peripheral blood, collected in an EDTA anticoagulant tube. Ficoll Paque Plus density gradient separation was used to isolate PBMCs, and no further T cell sorting was performed. An Agilent 2100 Bioanalyzer and agarose gel were used to check RNA quality, while a NanoDrop 2000 measured RNA concentration. A further study also used this sample, focusing on T cells in Graves' hyperthyroidism and ophthalmopathy. The second paper further reports: Stable Graves' hyperthyroidism was defined as the absence of progression to ophthalmopathy over 18 months of follow-up. The hyperthyroidism patients were between 18 and 65 years old and newly diagnosed, with a disease duration of less than 2 months. Patients with uncontrolled infections, other autoimmune diseases, pregnancy or lactation were excluded. Diagnoses were established on the basis of clinical symptoms, serum thyroxine and TRAb, thyroid ultrasound, and orbital computed tomography. The first round of RT-PCR for the TCR CDR3 was performed with the HTBI primer set and the Qiagen OneStep RT-PCR kit. Blood samples also contained most of the expanded thyroid clonotypes (frequency above 0.001), which suggests that blood repertoires may reflect thyroid immune responses. A model built on a 13 V-J signature distinguished ophthalmopathy from stable hyperthyroidism, reaching roughly 88% sensitivity and around 81% specificity in cross-validation and 80%/75% in testing. In validation, the model predicted progression to ophthalmopathy a median of about 6.5 months before onset, with approximately 70% sensitivity and roughly 72% specificity. To identify TCR V-J signatures that set the groups apart, the researchers used a discovery cohort of 90 to 100 patients, made up of 40 to 45 with Graves' ophthalmopathy and some 58 with stable Graves' hyperthyroidism. An independent validation cohort of fewer than 20 hyperthyroidism patients and about 16 patients who later progressed to ophthalmopathy tested prospective prediction of ophthalmopathy. The 100 discovery patients were randomly divided into training and test sets at a 7:3 ratio. In six Graves' hyperthyroidism patients, the study also compared T-cell repertoires from thyroid tissue with T-cell repertoires from blood. Following sampling, methimazole starting at 30 mg daily was given to hyperthyroidism patients, and high-dose intravenous methylprednisolone was given to ophthalmopathy patients. A second multiplex PCR round built the libraries, followed by size selection and purification. Sequencing of the libraries was done on an Illumina HiSeq2000 using paired-end 100 bp reads. SOAPnuke was used to process the raw data, with reads discarded if the reads contained adapters or uncalled bases, had a mean Phred below 15, or lacked an exact constant-primer or identifier match. High-quality paired reads were merged with COPE v1.2.5, and unique nucleotide sequences were defined as clonotypes. MiTCR v1.1 was used to align the clonotypes against IMGT TRBV, TRBD and TRBJ reference segments. The analysis included only V-J combinations with a frequency above 0.0001, which together covered 99% to 99.2% of the repertoires. A TCS score was defined as the ratio between F50 (clonal expansion) and ExV (chaos), using BLOSUM62-based TCRdist between CDR3 peptides within each V-J. Welch's t-statistics and random forest reduced roughly 530 V-J features to roughly 13, which were used in a naive Bayes classifier (R e1071). No statistical method was used to set the sample size in advance, and investigators knew the group allocation. The paper describes TCR Vbeta CDR3 sequencing of 120 to 150 peripheral blood samples, made up of 40 to 45 ophthalmopathy patients, over 70 hyperthyroidism patients and roughly 17 progressor patients.

The specimen comprised peripheral blood mononuclear cells (PBMCs), sampled at new diagnosis, from a patient treated with antithyroid drugs. The chain is made from TRBV28 and TRBJ1-4; the D gene cannot be resolved reliably. This sequence originates from a woman aged 35-65 years with Graves disease. Donor details come from another sample of the same person, matched by shared clones. The CDR3 protein: CASSRIRSNEKLFF. The DNA sequence follows: TGTGCCAGCAGTCGAATACGGTCTAATGAAAAACTGTTTTTT.